This TCR beta chain was observed in a study of shared clonotypes between healthy human individuals. About the research overall: Researchers drew samples from a couple of women and a few men aged 18 to 49.

A remark on this clone: What it binds is not known.

Points from the study as a whole: Represented genetic and exposure-history diversity was restricted by having few donors. For naive CD4 cells, around 5% of clonotypes were shared across a handful of donors.

CDR1 is MNHEY, CDR2 SMNVEV, per germline (reference sequence). V was pared by 8 bases and J by 4 bases, with 11 bases of the junction left unmatched. This CDR3 contains 14 residues. The repertoire was sequenced with immunoSEQ multiplex PCR; TCRdb's copy has only in-frame clones and lacks some. The sample yields approximately 600,000 clones, about 95% seen once. CD8 cells classed as naive were CD45RO-negative and positively selected for CCR7, excluding terminally differentiated effector memory CD45RA+ cells. Every contributor of samples was a Caucasian grown-up residing in Nashville, Tennessee. Sequencing was carried out using naive CD8+ T cells sorted from blood. The chain combines TRBV27 with TRBJ2-7; 7 bases are shared with TRBD2. The source is a woman under 40 in good health. The CDR3 sequence is CASRSGAGPYEQYF. For the CDR3, the DNA is TGTGCCAGCCGGTCGGGAGCGGGACCTTACGAGCAGTACTTC.